This T cell receptor (beta chain) emerged from a study of human T cells and chemical hapten exposure. At the level of the study: Throughout the approximately 25-week study, diphenylcyclopropenone was applied weekly to the patients' scalps. The patients were mostly female; they had alopecia areata, totalis or universalis.

Germline V gene data show CDR1 as MNHEY and CDR2 as SVGAGI. The CDR3 loop spans 15 amino acids. After removal of 5 bases from V and 1 base from J, the junction contained 6 bases not matched to a gene. TCRdb processed the RACE reads anew with MiXCR; each CDR3 protein has one entry. The profile shows 80,000 to 100,000 distinct CDR3 sequences, approximately 8% of them singletons. This clonotype was picked up a small number of times. Described time point: patch test 1, 2 weeks after DPC sensitization. Treatment indicated: therapeutic diphenylcyclopropenone sensitization with weekly scalp DPC. The source of this sequence is a woman aged 30 to 39 with alopecia areata. Some clones in this sample may be carry-over from other donors' samples. V usage is TRBV6-5 and J usage is TRBJ2-3, with 7 bases fitting TRBD2. The specimen comprised whole blood, sampled in connection with sensitization to the hapten diphenylcyclopropenone (DPC). In nucleotides, the CDR3 is TGTGCCAGCAGTCCGAGCGGGGATGGCACAGATACGCAGTATTTT. Protein sequence: CASSPSGDGTDTQYF.